This entry describes one TCR beta chain. The sample comes from a study of blood T cell repertoires in COVID-19. Study background: Material from acute and convalescent COVID-19 was sourced from the United States, Italy and Spain. In each case, the material was cDNA or gDNA derived from T cells, B-cell-depleted T cells, or PBMCs.

V dropped 3 bases and J dropped 1 base, with 6 bases sitting between them. The germline CDR1 and CDR2 sequences are MDHEN and SYDVKM. The CDR3 covers 13 residues. Seattle researchers signed up patients amid active infection and tracked them longitudinally. Clones were read by immunoSEQ multiplex PCR, and TCRdb kept only the in-frame ones, dropping some. The sample includes about 140,000 clones, about 83% of them seen just once. This chain joins TRBV28 and TRBJ1-1; perhaps TRBD1 as D (5 bases). The clonotype was recovered from a young man with COVID-19, enrolled during active disease. The source material was peripheral blood. The CDR3 DNA is TGTGCCAGCAGTTTCGGACAGAACACTGAAGCTTTCTTT. Amino acids: CASSFGQNTEAFF.